A single sample gave rise to the 10 T cell receptor beta chains below, sequenced in a study of blood T cell repertoires in COVID-19. Sequencing was performed with immunoSEQ multiplex PCR; in TCRdb, only in-frame clones are kept and a portion is missing. The data contain some 78,000 clones, 90% of them singletons. Sequencing was carried out using peripheral blood. The origin of the receptors is a woman aged 45-65 years in a cohort sampled during active COVID-19.

The chain combines TRBV7-2 with TRBJ1-5, with a tentative D call TRBD1 (5 bases). V was pared by 5 bases and J by 6 bases, with 11 bases between. Germline V gene sequence: CDR1 SGHTA, CDR2 FQGNSA. The CDR3 contains 13 residues. The CDR3 DNA reads TGTGCCAGCAGCCCAGGGTTGCCTCAGCCCCAGCATTTT. It yields the protein CASSPGLPQPQHF.

DNA for the CDR3: TGTGCCAGCAGCTCGGGCGGGAGCTCCGCCTACGAGCAGTACTTC. Its translation: CASSSGGSSAYEQYF. The chain links TRBV5-5 to TRBJ2-7; 7 bases are shared with TRBD2. The CDR3 runs to 15 residues. Germline V gene sequence: CDR1 SGHKS, CDR2 YYEKEE (reference sequence). With V trimmed by 3 bases and J by 2 bases, 8 bases remained unmatched.

This chain links TRBV28 with TRBJ2-1, with 12 bases fitting TRBD2. Germline V gene sequence: CDR1 MDHEN, CDR2 SYDVKM. The V and J ends lost 2 bases and 5 bases, in that order; junction bases with no gene match: 4. The CDR3 covers 16 residues. The CDR3 DNA follows: TGTGCCAGCAGTTTAGTGACTAGCGGGAGTCACAATGAGCAGTTCTTC. Translated, it gives CASSLVTSGSHNEQFF.

The CDR3 sequence is CASSPRGSQYF. Here the CDR3 DNA reads TGTGCCAGCAGCCCCAGAGGGAGCCAGTACTTC. This sequence joins TRBV5-8 and TRBJ2-5; TRBD2 might be the D (5 bases). Germline V gene data show CDR1 as SGHTS and CDR2 as YDEGEE. Between the trimmed V and J ends, which lost 4 bases and 10 bases, there was a span of 11 bases. This CDR3 contains 11 residues.

The chain uses TRBV12-3 or TRBV12-4 and TRBJ2-2, with D tentatively TRBD2 (6 bases). Trimming left V 10 bases short and J 1 base short, with 10 bases between. The length of the CDR3 is 13 residues. CDR3 sequence reads: CATTRENTGELFF. The CDR3 coding sequence is TGTGCCACCACGCGGGAGAACACCGGGGAGCTGTTTTTT.

The genes are TRBV19 and TRBJ2-1, with TRBD2 identical over 9 bases. The CDR3 contains 17 residues. Per the germline V gene, CDR1 is LNHDA and CDR2 is SQIVND (reference sequence). V was clipped by 3 bases and J by 7 bases; unmatched bases: 13. The CDR3: CASSMVQAGGRRNEQFF. Written as DNA, the CDR3 is TGTGCCAGTAGTATGGTTCAAGCGGGAGGTCGGAGGAATGAGCAGTTCTTC.

The gene calls are TRBV5-1 and TRBJ2-3; 9 nucleotides match TRBD1. The CDR3 contains 16 residues. J lost 3 bases, V lost 3 bases, and 8 bases had no gene match. Germline V lookup: CDR1 SGHRS, CDR2 YFSETQ. The CDR3 protein is CASSSTSGQGTDTQYF. The CDR3 nucleotides read TGCGCCAGCAGCTCAACTTCGGGACAGGGTACAGATACGCAGTATTTT.

The rearrangement joins TRBV7-3 to TRBJ2-3; TRBD2 is a possible D gene (5 bases). The germline CDR1 and CDR2 sequences are SGHTA and FQGTGA. The CDR3 covers 13 residues. V lost 8 bases and J lost 2, with 11 bases in between. CDR3 coding DNA: TGTGCCAGCGGAAGCGGATCCACAGATACGCAGTATTTT. Protein product: CASGSGSTDTQYF.

This sequence joins TRBV27 and TRBJ2-1, with D possibly matching TRBD2 (5 bases). The V and J ends lost 2 bases and 4 bases respectively, with 21 bases between them. CDR3 length equals 18 residues. Germline V gives CDR1 MNHEY, CDR2 SMNVEV (reference sequence). CDR3 nucleotide sequence: TGTGCCAGCAGTTTAGAATTAACCGGTCTAGCAGATTACAATGAGCAGTTCTTC. Translated: CASSLELTGLADYNEQFF.

The chain joins TRBV3-1 (or the pseudogene TRBV3-2) to TRBJ2-7; TRBD1 is a possible D gene (6 bases). This CDR3 contains 15 residues. V was pared by 1 base and J by 0 bases, with 10 bases between. CDR1 LGHDT and CDR2 YNNKEL come from the germline V gene (reference sequence). CDR3 sequence reads: CASSQGTDLSYEQYF. DNA for the CDR3: TGTGCCAGCAGCCAAGGGACAGACCTCTCCTACGAGCAGTACTTC.